Sequencing of this T cell receptor (beta chain) was carried out in a study of Ad26.COV2.S vaccination and SARS-CoV-2 variants. The data were produced by immunoSEQ multiplex PCR, yet TCRdb's version contains in-frame clones alone and is incomplete. The sample has around 400,000 clones, approximately 90% seen once. The treatment here: 15 to 20 received Ad26.COV2.S at low or high dose, single or two shots; 5 received placebo; per-sample allocation not given. Day 63 after the first injection of vaccine or placebo was the sampling time. V lost 3 bases, J lost 4 bases, and 19 bases lay in between. CDR1 and CDR2 (germline): GTSNPN, SVGIG (reference sequence). The CDR3 loop spans 15 amino acids.

The sequences come from peripheral blood, collected in a trial of Ad26.COV2.S vaccine versus placebo. The TCR originated in a person between 18 and 65 years old who received the Ad26.COV2.S COVID-19 vaccine or a placebo. The gene calls are TRBV30 and TRBJ2-7, with D possibly TRBD2 on 5 matching bases. CDR3 residues: CAWRGLLESGYEQYF. The DNA for the CDR3 is TGTGCCTGGAGAGGCCTACTAGAGTCGGGGTACGAGCAGTACTTC.